The following is a T cell receptor beta chain sequence with its context. This CDR3 is built from 14 residues. CDR1 is MNHEY, CDR2 SVGEGT, per germline. Trimming left V 2 bases short and J 2 bases short, with 7 bases between. This record belongs to a study of control samples from healthy donors and cancer patients. The method was immunoSEQ multiplex PCR; TCRdb's version includes in-frame clones alone and lacks a portion of them. This table holds about 98,000 clones, about four fifths found once. The specimen was blood. The chain couples TRBV6-2 or TRBV6-3 to TRBJ1-3; the D is unclear. This TCR came from a woman aged 30 to 39 in good health. The CDR3 region is CASSYKGAGNTIYF. CDR3 nucleotide sequence: TGTGCCAGCAGTTACAAGGGTGCTGGAAACACCATATATTTT.